One and the same sample provided the 8 T cell receptor beta chains below, sequenced in a study of response to subunit inactivated influenza vaccine (dated by TCRdb to the late 2010s). The library was prepared using RT-PCR. Sequencing was carried out with an Illumina HiSeq 2500. Clones were called with MiXCR by TCRdb after fastp trimmed the public reads at Q25, and only in-frame beta chains were retained. For every CDR3 protein sequence, its rows merge into one entry that carries the most common genes and DNA. The sample data list hundreds of thousands of distinct CDR3 sequences, and about 25% of these were observed just once. Over 1.5% of the sample rests with the top ten. The specimen comprised CD4+ T cells sorted from PBMCs, sampled around 5 days after vaccination. These receptors originate from a man aged 50 to 59 who received an inactivated influenza vaccine. Donor details come from another sample of the same person, matched by shared clones.

This rearrangement joins TRBV5-1 to TRBJ2-3; D remains unclear. Germline CDR1 reads SGHRS; CDR2 reads YFSETQ. The CDR3 length is 16 residues. Trimming cost V 1 base and J 2 bases, with 14 bases left between them. The CDR3 DNA is TGCGCCAGCAGCTTGACCGCCGGGTCCATCACAGATACGCAGTATTTT. This sequence encodes CASSLTAGSITDTQYF.

This chain joins TRBV20-1 and TRBJ2-3, with D uncertain. Trimming cost V 0 bases and J 0 bases, with 13 bases left between them. This CDR3 has 16 amino acids. Germline V gives CDR1 DFQATT, CDR2 SNEGSKA (reference sequence). This CDR3 is CSARDGLVASTDTQYF. In nucleotides, the CDR3 is TGCAGTGCTAGAGATGGGTTAGTCGCTAGCACAGATACGCAGTATTTT.

This clonotype has only a few counts. The V and J genes are TRBV24-1 and TRBJ2-1; TRBD2 matches 7 bases. V trimming: 2 bases; J trimming: 0 bases; junction bases outside the gene matches: 6. Germline loops: CDR1 KGHDR, CDR2 SFDVKD. The CDR3 spans 17 residues. For the CDR3, the DNA is TGTGCCACCAGTGATTCCCGGGCGGGGGACTCCTACAATGAGCAGTTCTTC. This codes for CATSDSRAGDSYNEQFF.

This clonotype has a handful of counts. V is TRBV7-8 and J is TRBJ2-3; 12 bases match TRBD1. Germline loops: CDR1 SGHVS, CDR2 FQNEAQ. The CDR3 extends over 19 amino acids. Trimming removed 2 bases from V and 2 bases from J; junction bases left unmatched: 11. CDR3 bases: TGTGCCAGCAGCTTAAGGATACGCGGGACAGGGGGCCTCACAGATACGCAGTATTTT. Its translation is CASSLRIRGTGGLTDTQYF.

This chain links TRBV7-2 with TRBJ2-7; D possibly corresponds to TRBD1 (5 bases). The CDR3 has 12 residues. V was pared by 5 bases and J by 4 bases, with 9 bases between. Germline lookup yields CDR1 SGHTA and CDR2 FQGNSA. The CDR3 DNA sequence: TGTGCCAGCAGCCCGGACAATTACGAGCAGTACTTC. It yields the protein CASSPDNYEQYF. The full variable domain, completed using reference TRBV7-2 and TRBJ2-7, is GAGVSQSPSNKVTEKGKDVELRCDPISGHTALYWYRQSLGQGLEFLIYFQGNSAPDKSGLPSDRFSAERTGGSVSTLTIQRTQQEDSAVYLCASSPDNYEQYFGPGTRLTVT.

The chain uses TRBV20-1 and TRBJ2-1; 12 bases fit TRBD2. After removal of 3 bases from V and 0 bases from J, the junction contained 9 bases not matched to a gene. The length of the CDR3 is 18 residues. Germline V gene lookup returns CDR1 DFQATT and CDR2 SNEGSKA (reference sequence). The CDR3 loop is CSARLLAGGASSYNEQFF. The CDR3, as DNA: TGCAGTGCTAGGTTGCTAGCGGGAGGGGCGAGCTCCTACAATGAGCAGTTCTTC.

J is TRBJ1-2 and V is TRBV19; D is unclear. Germline CDR1 reads LNHDA; CDR2 reads SQIVND (reference sequence). There are 13 residues in the CDR3. Trimming removed 7 bases from V and 4 bases from J, with 13 bases in between. The CDR3 DNA is TGTGCCAGTACCCGCGGGCCGCTCTATGGCTACACCTTC. Its translation is CASTRGPLYGYTF.

The J gene is TRBJ2-3, the V gene TRBV29-1; 9 bases are shared with TRBD2. CDR1 is SQVTM, CDR2 ANQGSEA, per germline. The CDR3 is 18 residues long. J was trimmed by 0 bases and V by 5 bases; bases with no gene match: 15. Written as DNA, the CDR3 is TGCAGCGTTATGGGAGCTAGCGGGGACCCAACTAGCACAGATACGCAGTATTTT. As protein: CSVMGASGDPTSTDTQYF.